This TCR beta chain was sequenced during a study of blood T cells in healthy people across ages (dated by TCRdb to the mid-2010s). At the level of the whole study: In model experiments, template switching captured roughly one uniquely barcoded TCR beta cDNA molecule for every two T cells. For two donors (one aged 18 to 30 and one aged 80 or older), the study analyzed two additional independent replicas of 1 million unique cDNA reads from the same blood draw. To avoid experimental bias, donors of different ages were spread randomly across the sequencing lanes. Age-related changes in TCR beta repertoire diversity were measured in the study by deep sequencing normalized with unique cDNA molecular identifiers. Four age groups were formed from the donors: young (average about 15 years), middle-aged (approximately 39), aged (roughly 56) and long-lived (about 75).

Overall study outcomes, separate from this receptor: Bulk unsorted PBMC profiling prevented conclusive comparison of naive and antigen-experienced compartments. Total diversity estimates from one million sequenced T cells were considered lower bounds and underestimates. Observed TCR beta diversity correlated strongly with the percentage of naive T cells measured by flow cytometry. As age increased, observed TCR beta diversity per million T cells dropped in a roughly linear way, and a significant reduction was already evident by age about 40. Compared with the aged group, more naive CD4+ T cells, fewer expanded clones and increased TCR diversity were shown by the long-lived group, suggesting age selection. The CMV infection status of donors was not known, potentially confounding age-related changes in expanded clonotypes.

This clonotype was seen many times. Its recognized antigen is unknown. One base away there is no much larger clone; base qualities are not given. Donors were under 40 systemically healthy Caucasian individuals from Russia aged roughly 6 to 90 years. Approximately 9.3 milliliters of peripheral blood were collected from each donor into EDTA-treated Vacutainer tubes. PBMCs were isolated by Ficoll-Paque density-gradient centrifugation, with at least 6 million obtained per sample. Trizol reagent was used to extract total RNA from PBMCs, with at least 5 micrograms per sample. Naive CD45RAhigh/CD27high T cell percentages were measured by flow cytometry on a PBMC aliquot from every donor. The CDR3, cysteine through phenylalanine, is 14 amino acids long. Only the CDR3 DNA is retained, 42 bases long and in frame from the first base. V loses 4 bases, J loses 10 bases, and the germline ends lie 19 bases apart. CDR1 and CDR2 were assigned from the germline V gene (reference sequence) as LGHDT and YNNKEL.

The library was generated by 5' RACE. TCRdb records Illumina HiSeq 2500 as the sequencer. A second PCR of roughly 7 to 11 cycles was performed with a sample-barcoded 5' primer and a J-beta primer mix. Each TCR beta cDNA molecule received a unique molecular identifier from a template-switch 5' adaptor carrying 12 random nucleotides. Each sample yielded at least 3 million CDR3-containing paired-end reads. First-strand cDNA synthesis was performed from all RNA using the Mint cDNA synthesis kit, with priming by a TRBC-specific oligonucleotide. Following uracil-DNA glycosylase treatment, all cDNA underwent a first 18-cycle PCR with the universal primers M1SS and BC2_uni_R. As for how the authors treated the data: Normalization of each sample was performed by random selection of 1 million high-quality reads, each carrying a distinct molecular identifier. Instead of being binned into consensus sequences, reads that shared molecular identifiers were thrown out. MiTCR, set to a Q25 quality threshold and the strictest error-elimination algorithm, was used for CDR3 identification, clonotype clustering and error correction. A nonparametric unseen species model with Euler transformation was used to estimate a lower bound on total TCR beta diversity. The raw public data were reprocessed by TCRdb itself: fastp quality trimming at Q25, MiXCR clonotype calling, in-frame beta chains only. Identical CDR3 proteins give one entry, which carries the most common genes and DNA. In this record, the V and J calls reflect TCRdb's handling and not the investigators' own analysis. This sample comprises roughly 900,000 distinct CDR3 sequences, 29% of them detected only once. The top ten hold roughly 17% of the sample.

What was sequenced was blood. The sequence joins TRBV3-1 to TRBJ1-2; D gene: possibly TRBD1, on 6 matching bases. The clonotype comes from an elderly woman in good health. The DNA sequence is as follows: TGTGCCAGCAGCCCGGGACGGCCCAGGGGCGACTACACCTTC. It is translated as CASSPGRPRGDYTF.